The 25 T cell receptor beta chains presented below share a single source sample, sequenced in a study of T cell responses to AZD1222 COVID-19 vaccine. Produced via immunoSEQ multiplex PCR; TCRdb's table is partial and in-frame only. The table shows fewer than 90,000 clones, with about 86% occurring only once. The specimen comprised peripheral blood, sampled 28 days after the second AZD1222 dose. All receptors come from an adult who received the AZD1222 COVID-19 vaccine.

The J gene is TRBJ2-5, the V gene TRBV3-1 (or the pseudogene TRBV3-2), with D hard to call. Germline lookup yields CDR1 LGHDT and CDR2 YNNKEL (reference sequence). Trimming cost V 1 base and J 0 bases, with 9 bases left between them. CDR3 length: 15 amino acids. CDR3 DNA sequence: TGTGCCAGCAGCCAAGGCCCGAACTACCAAGAGACCCAGTACTTC. It codes for CASSQGPNYQETQYF.

The V call is TRBV7-9, the J call TRBJ2-7; TRBD2 matches 12 bases. Trimming at V came to 4 bases and at J to 4 bases, leaving 8 bases not matched to a gene. This CDR3 has 16 residues. CDR1 SEHNR and CDR2 FQNEAQ come from the germline V gene (reference sequence). The CDR3 sequence is CASSSARTSGTYEQYF. CDR3 DNA sequence: TGTGCCAGCAGCTCCGCGCGGACTAGCGGGACTTACGAGCAGTACTTC.

The chain is built from TRBV7-9 and TRBJ2-1; no clear D gene. Germline V gene data show CDR1 as SEHNR and CDR2 as FQNEAQ (reference sequence). This CDR3 has 14 amino acids. The V and J ends lost 1 base and 7 bases respectively, with 11 bases between them. The CDR3 loop is CASSLESRWNEQFF. In DNA form, the CDR3 reads TGTGCCAGCAGCTTAGAATCCAGGTGGAATGAGCAGTTCTTC.

V gene TRBV6-1 combines with J gene TRBJ2-7; D not certain. The CDR3 is 13 residues long. Germline V gene data show CDR1 as MNHNS and CDR2 as SASEGT. The ends were cut back, 2 bases at V and 7 bases at J, with 12 bases in the middle. CDR3 in amino acids: CASSERQTGEQYF. CDR3 DNA: TGTGCCAGCAGTGAACGCCAGACCGGGGAGCAGTACTTC.

This clone has a single count. V and J are TRBV5-1 and TRBJ2-3, with D tentatively TRBD1 or TRBD2 (7 bases each). The CDR3 loop spans 14 amino acids. Germline values: CDR1 SGHRS, CDR2 YFSETQ. CDR3 protein: CASGGGGVTDTQYF. CDR3 coding DNA: TGCGCGTCGGGAGGAGGGGGCGTCACAGATACGCAGTATTTT. The full variable domain, rest sourced from reference TRBV5-1 and TRBJ2-3, is KAGVTQTPRYLIKTRGQQVTLSCSPISGHRSVSWYQQTPGQGLQFLFEYFSETQRNKGNFPGRFSGRQFSNSRSEMNVSTLELGDSALYLCASGGGGVTDTQYFGPGTRLTVL.

V usage is TRBV10-3 and J usage is TRBJ2-1, with D perhaps assigned TRBD1 or TRBD2 (5 bases each). The V and J ends lost 0 bases and 7 bases respectively, with 13 bases between them. The length of the CDR3 is 15 residues. Per the germline V gene, CDR1 is ENHRY and CDR2 is SYGVKD. This chain's CDR3 is CAISESRGVGNEQFF. The CDR3 region has the DNA TGTGCCATCAGTGAGTCGAGAGGGGTCGGGAATGAGCAGTTCTTC.

J is TRBJ1-2 and V is TRBV4-2; D not certain. The CDR3 runs 12 residues. Germline assignment: CDR1 LGHNA and CDR2 YNFKEQ. V shed 0 bases and J shed 8 bases, with 7 bases lying between them. CDR3 amino acids: CASSQDSLGYTF. In nucleotides, the CDR3 is TGTGCCAGCAGCCAAGATTCGTTGGGCTACACCTTC.

The V gene is TRBV2, the J gene TRBJ2-1, with a weak D call TRBD2 (6 bases). Trimming removed 0 bases from V and 7 bases from J, with 10 bases in between. CDR1 is SNHLY and CDR2 is FYNNEI in the germline V gene. The CDR3 loop spans 14 amino acids. CDR3 loop: CASSEALRGNEQFF. The DNA for the CDR3 is TGTGCCAGCAGTGAAGCGCTTCGGGGGAATGAGCAGTTCTTC.

This rearrangement joins TRBV11-1 to TRBJ2-1, with 10 bases lining up with TRBD2. The CDR3 is made up of 16 amino acids. Germline trimming cut 1 base from V and 10 bases from J; bases unmatched to any gene: 10. Germline CDR1 and CDR2: SGHAT and FQDESV (reference sequence). The DNA for the CDR3 is TGTGCCAGCAGCTTAGGGAGCGGGAGGGCCAAAGGAGAGCAGTTCTTC. Amino acids: CASSLGSGRAKGEQFF.

The chain couples TRBV5-5 to TRBJ1-2; a possible D gene is TRBD1 (5 bases). V gave up 1 base and J gave up 1 base, with 11 bases separating them. Germline V gene sequence: CDR1 SGHKS, CDR2 YYEKEE (reference sequence). The CDR3 is 15 residues long. The CDR3 loop reads CASSLRQRVNYGYTF. In nucleotides, the CDR3 is TGTGCCAGCAGCTTGCGACAGAGGGTTAACTATGGCTACACCTTC.

CDR3 amino acids: CASSVTWGMREKLFF. The DNA for the CDR3 is TGTGCCAGCAGTGTCACATGGGGCATGAGGGAAAAACTGTTTTTT. The chain has TRBV28 and TRBJ1-4; possible D gene TRBD1, 5 bases. Per germline, CDR1 MDHEN and CDR2 SYDVKM. V lost 5 bases and J 8 bases, leaving 18 bases between the germline ends. The CDR3 loop spans 15 amino acids.

By its share, this clone is medium-sized. This chain uses TRBV5-6 with TRBJ1-3; TRBD1 matches at 8 bases. The germline V gene encodes CDR1 SGHDT and CDR2 YYEEEE. V dropped 2 bases and J dropped 5; count of bases not matched to a gene: 9. This CDR3 has 16 residues. The CDR3 coding sequence is TGTGCCAGCAGCTTTGGACTCGACAGGGGAAGAAACACCATATATTTT. It yields the protein CASSFGLDRGRNTIYF. The entire variable domain, with the rest obtained from reference TRBV5-6 and TRBJ1-3, is as follows: DAGVTQSPTHLIKTRGQQVTLRCSPKSGHDTVSWYQQALGQGPQFIFQYYEEEERQRGNFPDRFSGHQFPNYSSELNVNALLLGDSALYLCASSFGLDRGRNTIYFGEGSWLTVV.

The table lists this clone with a count of one. The V and J genes are TRBV5-1 and TRBJ2-7; no clear D gene. The length of the CDR3 is 14 residues. Trimming removed 0 bases at V and 2 bases at J, with 9 bases between. Germline V gene sequence: CDR1 SGHRS, CDR2 YFSETQ. CDR3 region: CASSLARAPYEQYF. The CDR3 DNA follows: TGCGCCAGCAGCTTGGCTAGGGCACCCTACGAGCAGTACTTC. Complete variable domain (other parts from reference TRBV5-1 and TRBJ2-7): KAGVTQTPRYLIKTRGQQVTLSCSPISGHRSVSWYQQTPGQGLQFLFEYFSETQRNKGNFPGRFSGRQFSNSRSEMNVSTLELGDSALYLCASSLARAPYEQYFGPGTRLTVT.

The J gene is TRBJ1-1, the V gene TRBV7-9; no definite D call. Trimming stripped 1 base from V and 3 bases from J, with 12 bases between. CDR1 is SEHNR and CDR2 is FQNEAQ in the germline V gene (reference sequence). The CDR3 runs 15 residues. The CDR3 is CASSLGLSGYTEAFF. Here the CDR3 DNA reads TGTGCCAGCAGCTTAGGTTTAAGTGGCTACACTGAAGCTTTCTTT.

The chain employs TRBV6-1 and TRBJ2-7; a possible D gene is TRBD1 (5 bases). The germline gives CDR1 MNHNS, CDR2 SASEGT. V was shortened by 1 base and J by 0 bases, with 10 bases between the two germline ends. The CDR3 covers 15 residues. CDR3 sequence reads: CASSEGGTGSYEQYF. CDR3 bases: TGTGCCAGCAGTGAAGGGGGAACAGGCTCCTACGAGCAGTACTTC.

The chain is built from TRBV6-2 or TRBV6-3 and TRBJ1-5; TRBD1 matches at 10 bases. CDR1 is MNHEY, CDR2 SVGEGT, per germline. CDR3 length equals 15 residues. V shed 6 bases and J 2 bases; nucleotides not matched to a gene: 4. CDR3 in DNA: TGTGCCAGCAGCCCCGGGACAGGGGGCAATCAGCCCCAGCATTTT. Encoded protein: CASSPGTGGNQPQHF.

The sample holds one count of this clone. The V gene is TRBV7-3, the J gene TRBJ2-7; 7 bases are shared with TRBD1. The CDR3 has 16 residues. Trimming at V came to 5 bases and at J to 0 bases, leaving 10 bases not matched to a gene. The V gene's germline CDR1 is SGHTA and CDR2 FQGTGA. This CDR3 reads CASSRVGTESSYEQYF. CDR3 in DNA: TGTGCCAGCAGCCGGGTTGGGACAGAAAGCTCCTACGAGCAGTACTTC.

The chain links TRBV12-3 or TRBV12-4 to TRBJ2-7; 8 nucleotides align to TRBD1. The CDR3 is 13 amino acids. Losses at the gene ends were 3 bases for V and 7 bases for J; bases not matched to a gene: 5. The CDR3 reads CASSFGQGREQYF. As DNA, the CDR3 is TGTGCCAGCAGTTTCGGACAGGGTAGGGAGCAGTACTTC.

The CDR3 spells CASSPTGTSGSGEQFF. For the CDR3, the DNA is TGTGCCAGCAGTCCTACCGGGACTAGCGGGAGCGGTGAGCAGTTCTTC. J is TRBJ2-1 and V is TRBV27; 14 positions match TRBD2. CDR1 and CDR2 (germline): MNHEY, SMNVEV (reference sequence). The trim removed 5 bases at V and 9 bases at J, leaving 9 bases unmatched. The CDR3 is 16 residues long.

This chain connects TRBV4-3 to TRBJ1-1; D unclear. This CDR3 is 14 amino acids long. The ends were cut back, 0 bases at V and 1 base at J, with 6 bases in the middle. Germline V gives CDR1 LGHNA, CDR2 YSLEER. CDR3 amino acids: CASSQDGENTEAFF. The CDR3 DNA sequence: TGCGCCAGCAGCCAAGATGGTGAGAACACTGAAGCTTTCTTT.

The CDR3 DNA reads as TGTGCCAGCAGTTTTCGGACAGCTAATTCACCCCTCCACTTT. It specifies CASSFRTANSPLHF. V gene TRBV27 combines with J gene TRBJ1-6; D is possibly TRBD1 (6 bases). Germline CDR1 is MNHEY and CDR2 is SMNVEV (reference sequence). V lost 3 bases, J lost 6 bases, and 9 bases lay in between. The CDR3 sequence is 14 residues long.

This chain joins TRBV2 and TRBJ1-5; possibly TRBD1 for D (5 bases). The CDR3 contains 15 residues. Germline loops: CDR1 SNHLY, CDR2 FYNNEI. Trimming cost V 6 bases and J 2 bases, with 14 bases left between them. CDR3 loop: CASRPREVGNQPQHF. CDR3 DNA sequence: TGTGCCAGCAGACCCAGGGAAGTAGGCAATCAGCCCCAGCATTTT. Together with reference TRBV2 and TRBJ1-5, the CDR3 gives the full variable domain: EPEVTQTPSHQVTQMGQEVILRCVPISNHLYFYWYRQILGQKVEFLVSFYNNEISEKSEIFDDQFSVERPDGSNFTLKIRSTKLEDSAMYFCASRPREVGNQPQHFGDGTRLSIL.

This sequence joins TRBV28 and TRBJ1-1, with D uncertain. The CDR3 covers 12 residues. The V gene's germline CDR1 is MDHEN and CDR2 SYDVKM. Deletions cut 1 base from V and 6 bases from J, with 6 bases between. The CDR3 coding sequence is TGTGCCAGCAGTTTATTCTACTCTGAAGCTTTCTTT. This sequence encodes CASSLFYSEAFF.

The V call is TRBV5-1, the J call TRBJ2-1, with TRBD1 matching over 8 bases. This CDR3 region has 14 residues. V gave up 4 bases and J gave up 6 bases; unmatched junction bases: 6. Per germline, CDR1 SGHRS and CDR2 YFSETQ. The DNA of the CDR3 is TGCGCCAGCAGCCCCCGGACAGGGATCAATGAGCAGTTCTTC. Translated: CASSPRTGINEQFF.

This chain connects TRBV11-2 to TRBJ2-3; unclear D gene. The CDR3 has 15 amino acids. The germline V gene has CDR1 SGHAT and CDR2 FQNNGV. Trimming left V 1 base short and J 2 bases short, with 10 bases between. The CDR3, as DNA: TGTGCCAGCAGCTTAGTGGAAACGTTCACAGATACGCAGTATTTT. Translation: CASSLVETFTDTQYF.